This T cell receptor beta chain comes out of a study of Ad26.COV2.S vaccination and SARS-CoV-2 variants (dated by TCRdb to about 2021). Looking at the study overall: Sequencing of the TCRbeta repertoire served to evaluate the specificity and breadth of SARS-CoV-2-reactive T cell receptors following Ad26.COV2.S vaccination. The TCR-sequenced set comprised approximately 32 samples: around 20 Ad26.COV2.S vaccine recipients, 5 placebo recipients and 8 SARS-CoV-2 convalescent individuals. What the study reported, not specific to this receptor: Spike-specific TCR breadth was higher in Ad26.COV2.S recipients than in placebo recipients (P = 0.0014). After vaccination, spike-specific CD8+ and CD4+ T cell responses were reported to show substantial breadth. Non-spike TCR breadth was comparable between vaccine and placebo recipients, consistent with the vaccine containing only spike. The authors noted that the TCR breadth and depth analyses may have underestimated total T cell responses.

The immunoSEQ Assay was used to sequence TCRbeta CDR3 regions. After extraction, genomic DNA underwent amplification by bias-controlled multiplex PCR, followed by high-throughput sequencing. In the authors' own workflow: To quantify the absolute abundance of every unique TCRbeta CDR3 region, sequences were collapsed and filtered. T cell fraction was estimated by normalization of TCRbeta template counts to usable DNA, with usable DNA being measured through amplification of reference genes present in all nucleated cells. Repertoire TCRs were annotated as SARS-CoV-2-specific by exact matching of V gene, CDR3 amino acid sequence and J gene to a known reactive TCR set. The reference SARS-CoV-2 TCR set came from MIRA and was filtered for enrichment in COVID-19-positive ImmuneCODE repertoires, removing public or cross-reactive TCRs. Based on the MIRA antigens, annotated TCRs were further analysed at the level of specific ORF or position within ORF. Depth was the summed frequency of annotated unique rearrangements, while breadth was defined as annotated unique rearrangements over total unique productive rearrangements. Two-sided Wilcoxon rank-sum tests were applied when comparing TCR breadth between groups. Drawn from immuneACCESS, this table holds only the in-frame rearrangements with V and J called that TCRdb kept. Clones are partly lost; checked studies trace under half to an unresolved V gene and leave the rest unexplained. V, J and clone size are taken as reported in that table, and D and trimming were inferred from the DNA itself. Within this sample are 75,000 to 100,000 clones, with approximately 86% of them counted one time only. More than 15% of the sample is held by the ten biggest clonotypes.

A remark on this clone: What this receptor recognizes is not known. No base quality values were provided; no much bigger clone lies one nucleotide off.

CDR1 and CDR2 were assigned from the germline V gene as SGHRS and YFSETQ. V loses 0 bases, J loses 0 bases, and the germline ends lie 9 bases apart. The cysteine opens and the phenylalanine closes a CDR3 of 15 amino acids. Only CDR3 DNA is held: 45 bases, read in frame from base 1. Interpreted using the paper, the time point label stands for: individuals recovered from natural SARS-CoV-2 infection. Rearrangement joined TRBV5-1 to TRBJ1-1; TRBD1 is a weak D gene call, 5 bases matching. The sequenced sample was peripheral blood, obtained after recovery from COVID-19. This clonotype originated in a human donor who had recovered from COVID-19. The DNA sequence reads TGCGCCAGCAGCTTGGCAGCAGGGCTGAACACTGAAGCTTTCTTT. This yields the protein CASSLAAGLNTEAFF.